This T cell receptor beta chain was captured by sequencing in a study of blood T cell repertoires in COVID-19 (dated by TCRdb to 2020 to 2022). Notes on the research overall: Samples covering the acute and convalescent phases of COVID-19 were provided by collaborators in the United States, Italy and Spain. The prospective study material was composed of cDNA or gDNA derived from T cells, B-cell-depleted T cells, or PBMCs. The dataset comprised deeply sampled blood TCRbeta repertoires from subjects exposed to, actively infected with, or recovered from COVID-19. A freely available public database, intended as a resource for researchers studying the immune response to SARS-CoV-2, is where the repertoires were released. Samples came from the ongoing ImmuneRACE study (first 160 participants) plus 1,254 subjects from 6 global collaborators. The sample metadata nearly always contained a de-identified subject ID, COVID-19 status, age in years and sex. Where available, HLA class I and class II types were taken from metadata supplied by the sample provider and were not determined by assay-based typing. Findings and caveats that apply to the study as a whole: How much clinical and demographic metadata was included differed by source and by participant, and the metadata was provided uncurated.

The germline V gene (reference sequence) sets CDR1 to SEHNR and CDR2 to FQNEAQ. The CDR3 runs 13 residues from the cysteine to the phenylalanine. The entry retains the CDR3 DNA only, 39 bases that are in frame from base 1. The junction shows trimming of 6 bases on V and 6 bases on J, and the gene matches do not reach 4 bases of it. To note about this clone: The antigen it binds to is not known. No much larger clone exists at a distance of one base, and base qualities are not known.

Whole blood was collected in K2EDTA tubes by collaborating institutions according to the institutions' own protocols. For TCRbeta analysis, collaborators shipped samples in one of three forms: frozen whole blood, isolated PBMCs, or DNA extracted from either of those sample types. TCRbeta CDR3 regions were amplified from genomic DNA using the immunoSEQ Assay, a bias-controlled multiplex PCR. In the paper's pipeline: The number of nucleated cells in each sample was estimated by amplification of reference gene primers within the assay. Sequence reads were collapsed and filtered to measure the absolute abundance of every unique TCRbeta CDR3 rearrangement. For each sample, productive Simpson clonality was calculated as the square root of Simpson's diversity index across productive rearrangements. Imported from immuneACCESS, the table was reduced by TCRdb to in-frame sequences with V and J called. These copies leave out some clones; in studies compared against another copy, an unresolved V gene accounts for under half, and the cause of the remainder is not known. The D gene and trimming were derived from the DNA, and the V and J assignments and clone size from that table. Here the sample has some 99,000 clones; under 85% occur a single time. The biggest ten clones account for about 24% of the sample.

The chain uses TRBV7-9 and TRBJ1-4; 7 bases in the middle match TRBD1. The sequenced sample was peripheral blood. The receptor comes from a man in his 70s with acute or convalescent COVID-19. The CDR3 reads as follows: CASRGGGYEKLFF. The nucleotide sequence is given as TGTGCCAGCAGAGGGGGCGGTTATGAAAAACTGTTTTTT.